Listed below are T cell receptor beta chains from one sample, sequenced in a study of blood T cell repertoires in COVID-19. Libraries were prepared by immunoSEQ multiplex PCR; TCRdb keeps only in-frame clonotypes and omits some of them. The sample gives 75,000 to 80,000 clones, about 88% of which show up once; roughly 9.1% is in the top ten. The sample was peripheral blood. These receptors were taken from a human donor in a cohort sampled during active COVID-19. CDR3s include the opening cysteine and the closing phenylalanine or tryptophan.

cdr3_aa v_call
CASSARGLAASTDTQYF TRBV2
CSVGGQSDEKLFF TRBV29-1
CSASALAGINNEQFF TRBV20-1
CASSVSGLSYNEQFF TRBV9
CASSQLRPGGSEQYF TRBV5-1
CASSLAGQSTDTQYF TRBV5-1
CASSFRQGDYQETQYF TRBV27
CSVEPGQGRDEQYF TRBV29-1
CASSSRSGGAFPSDKNIQYF TRBV19
CASRRRAGGTDTQYF TRBV11-3
CASSPSGVEQYF TRBV18
CASSLGTGGSHEQYF TRBV27
CASSQTQGTGNTIYF TRBV4-1
CASSLRDRGGGTGELFF TRBV5-1
CASSLREGANYGYTF TRBV18
CASSTRSGGRNTQYF TRBV11-2
CASSQLSRYEQYF TRBV3-1/TRBV3-2
CASSSGLAGAIQYF TRBV7-2
CASSLFLGRGGEYEQYF TRBV5-6
CASSLNPPNSGGPPYEQYF TRBV7-3
CASSQALAGVLEQFF TRBV14
CASSLGPGRQETQYF TRBV5-5
CASSQGQGRPLEQYF TRBV19
CASSVSSGSEQFF TRBV9
CASSTGGAINYGYTF TRBV28
CATQGAGGFDTEAFF TRBV24-1
CASSQDGSGYNEQFF TRBV4-1
CASRYAGTQPADTQYF TRBV5-6
CASSRGGASEKQFF TRBV3-1/TRBV3-2
CASSLNRPPGNEQFF TRBV7-9
CASSRTSGLYEQYF TRBV3-1/TRBV3-2
CSAAGSDTQYF TRBV29-1
CASREFAERNNEQFF TRBV2
CASSPTAYSYNEQFF TRBV7-6
CASSRRQGAKPDTEAFF TRBV4-1
CASSLERASSYNEQFF TRBV18
CASSPEVLSSYEQYF TRBV18
CASRGQGYGYTF TRBV10-2
CASSYMGQQDTEAFF TRBV6-5
CASSKDGTGASYPYEQYF TRBV11-2
CASSEYGRGTGNTIYF TRBV10-1
CASSFRGWGTGELFF TRBV7-8
CASSYSRAGARETQYF TRBV6-2/TRBV6-3
CASSVWGDNYNEQFF TRBV9
CASSQDSSYSPLHF TRBV3-1/TRBV3-2
CASSLWPGTDTQYF TRBV27
CASSLTGGNQPQHF TRBV5-6
CASSPPGQGATEAFF TRBV28